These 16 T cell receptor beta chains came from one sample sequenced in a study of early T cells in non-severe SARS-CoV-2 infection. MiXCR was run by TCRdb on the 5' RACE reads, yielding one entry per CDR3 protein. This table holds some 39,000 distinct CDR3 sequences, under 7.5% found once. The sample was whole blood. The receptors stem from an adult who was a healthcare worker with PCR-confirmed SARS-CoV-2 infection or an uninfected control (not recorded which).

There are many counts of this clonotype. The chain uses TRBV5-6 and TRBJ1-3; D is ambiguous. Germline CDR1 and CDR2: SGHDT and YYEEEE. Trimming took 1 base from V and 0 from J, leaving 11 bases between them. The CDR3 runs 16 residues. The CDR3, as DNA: TGTGCCAGCAGCTTGAAGTGGGCACCCTCTGGAAACACCATATATTTT. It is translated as CASSLKWAPSGNTIYF.

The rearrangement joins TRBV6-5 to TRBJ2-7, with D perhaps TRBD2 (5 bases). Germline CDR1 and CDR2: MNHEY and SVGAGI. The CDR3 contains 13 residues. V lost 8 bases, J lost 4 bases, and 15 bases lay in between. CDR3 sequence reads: CASSKGVYYEQYF. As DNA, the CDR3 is TGTGCCAGCTCCAAGGGAGTCTATTACGAGCAGTACTTC.

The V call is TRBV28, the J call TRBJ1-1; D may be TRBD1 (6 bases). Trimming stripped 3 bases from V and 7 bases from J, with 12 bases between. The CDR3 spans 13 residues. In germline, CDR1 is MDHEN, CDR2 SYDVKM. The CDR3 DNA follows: TGTGCCAGCAGTTTTTGGGGGGCTGGTGAAGCTTTCTTT. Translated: CASSFWGAGEAFF. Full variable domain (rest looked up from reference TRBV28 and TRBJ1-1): DVKVTQSSRYLVKRTGEKVFLECVQDMDHENMFWYRQDPGLGLRLIYFSYDVKMKEKGDIPEGYSVSREKKERFSLILESASTNQTSMYLCASSFWGAGEAFFGQGTRLTVV.

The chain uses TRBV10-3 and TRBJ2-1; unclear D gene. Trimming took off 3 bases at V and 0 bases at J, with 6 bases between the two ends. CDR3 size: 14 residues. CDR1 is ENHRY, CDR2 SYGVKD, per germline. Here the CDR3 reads CAISEPSSYNEQFF. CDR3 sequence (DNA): TGTGCCATCAGTGAACCCAGCTCCTACAATGAGCAGTTCTTC.

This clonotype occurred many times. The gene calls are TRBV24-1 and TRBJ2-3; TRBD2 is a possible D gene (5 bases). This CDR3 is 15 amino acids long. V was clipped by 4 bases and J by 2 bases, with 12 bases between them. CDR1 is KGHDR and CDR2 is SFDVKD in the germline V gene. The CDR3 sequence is CATSESGRVTDTQYF. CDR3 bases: TGTGCCACCAGTGAATCGGGGAGAGTCACAGATACGCAGTATTTT.

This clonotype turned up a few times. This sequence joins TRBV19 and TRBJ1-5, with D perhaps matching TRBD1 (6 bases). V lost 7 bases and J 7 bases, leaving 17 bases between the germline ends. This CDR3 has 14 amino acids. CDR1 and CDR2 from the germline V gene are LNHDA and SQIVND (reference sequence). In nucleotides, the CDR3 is TGTGCCAGTATGCAGGGGATATCGGGGCAGCCCCAGCATTTT. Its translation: CASMQGISGQPQHF.

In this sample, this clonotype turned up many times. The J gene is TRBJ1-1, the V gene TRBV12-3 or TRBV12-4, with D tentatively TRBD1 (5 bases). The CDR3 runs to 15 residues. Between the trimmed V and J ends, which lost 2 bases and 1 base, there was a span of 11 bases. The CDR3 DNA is TGTGCCAGCAGTTTAATGGGGGATGGGAACACTGAAGCTTTCTTT. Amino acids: CASSLMGDGNTEAFF.

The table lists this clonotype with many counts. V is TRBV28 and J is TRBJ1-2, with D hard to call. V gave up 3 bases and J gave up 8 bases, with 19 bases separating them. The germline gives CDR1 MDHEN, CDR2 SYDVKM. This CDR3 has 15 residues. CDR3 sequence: CASSFEASPLYGYTF. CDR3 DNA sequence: TGTGCCAGCAGTTTTGAGGCCAGTCCTCTTTACGGCTACACCTTC.

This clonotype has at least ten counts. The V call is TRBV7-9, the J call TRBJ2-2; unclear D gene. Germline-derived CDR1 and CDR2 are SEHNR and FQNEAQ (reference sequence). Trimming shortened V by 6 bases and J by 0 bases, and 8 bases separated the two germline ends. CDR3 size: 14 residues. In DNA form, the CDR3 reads TGTGCCAGCAGGCACAGCGCGAACACCGGGGAGCTGTTTTTT. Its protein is CASRHSANTGELFF. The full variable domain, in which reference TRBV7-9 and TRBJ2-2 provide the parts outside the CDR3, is DTGVSQNPRHKITKRGQNVTFRCDPISEHNRLYWYRQTLGQGPEFLTYFQNEAQLEKSRLLSDRFSAERPKGSFSTLEIQRTEQGDSAMYLCASRHSANTGELFFGEGSRLTVL.

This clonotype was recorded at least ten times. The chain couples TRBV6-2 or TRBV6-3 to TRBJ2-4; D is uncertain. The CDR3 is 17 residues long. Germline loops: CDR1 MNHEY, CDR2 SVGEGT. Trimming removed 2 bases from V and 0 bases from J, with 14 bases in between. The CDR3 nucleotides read TGTGCCAGCAGTTACCTTCGAATGGAAATAGCCAAAAACATTCAGTACTTC. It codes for CASSYLRMEIAKNIQYF.

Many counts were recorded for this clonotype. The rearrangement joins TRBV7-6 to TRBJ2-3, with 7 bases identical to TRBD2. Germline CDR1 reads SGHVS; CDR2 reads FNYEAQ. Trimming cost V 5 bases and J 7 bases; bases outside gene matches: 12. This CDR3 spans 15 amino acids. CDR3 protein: CASSNVWTSLNTQYF. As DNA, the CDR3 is TGTGCCAGCAGCAACGTATGGACTAGTTTGAATACGCAGTATTTT.

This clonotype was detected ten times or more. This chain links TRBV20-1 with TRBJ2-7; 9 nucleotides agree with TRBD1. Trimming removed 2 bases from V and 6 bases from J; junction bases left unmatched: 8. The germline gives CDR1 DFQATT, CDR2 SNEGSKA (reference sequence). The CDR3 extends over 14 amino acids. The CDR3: CSARSGQGSFEQYF. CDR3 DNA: TGCAGTGCTAGATCGGGACAGGGTTCATTCGAGCAGTACTTC.

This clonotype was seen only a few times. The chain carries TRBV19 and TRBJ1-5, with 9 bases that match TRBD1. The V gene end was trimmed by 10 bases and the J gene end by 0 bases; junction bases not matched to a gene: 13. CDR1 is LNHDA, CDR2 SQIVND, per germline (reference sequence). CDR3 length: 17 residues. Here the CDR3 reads CATRTGQGAFSNQPQHF. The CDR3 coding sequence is TGTGCCACCCGCACGGGACAGGGCGCTTTTAGCAATCAGCCCCAGCATTTT.

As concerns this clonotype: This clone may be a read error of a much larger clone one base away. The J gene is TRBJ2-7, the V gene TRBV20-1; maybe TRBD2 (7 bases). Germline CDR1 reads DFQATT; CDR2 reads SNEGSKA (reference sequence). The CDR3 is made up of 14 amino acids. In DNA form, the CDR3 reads TGCAGAGCTCTACTGGGGGGGGCGAGTGACGAGCAGTACTTC. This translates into CRALLGGASDEQYF.

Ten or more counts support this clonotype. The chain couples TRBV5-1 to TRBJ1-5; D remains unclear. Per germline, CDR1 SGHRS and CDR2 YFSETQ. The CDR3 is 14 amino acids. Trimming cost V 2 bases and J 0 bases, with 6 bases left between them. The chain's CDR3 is CASSLLGSNQPQHF. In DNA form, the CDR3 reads TGCGCCAGCAGCTTACTTGGTAGCAATCAGCCCCAGCATTTT.

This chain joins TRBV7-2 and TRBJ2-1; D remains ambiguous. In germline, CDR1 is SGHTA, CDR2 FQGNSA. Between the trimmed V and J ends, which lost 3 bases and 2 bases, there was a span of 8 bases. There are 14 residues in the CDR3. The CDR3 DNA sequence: TGTGCCAGCAGCTTCGGGTTAGCCTACAATGAGCAGTTCTTC. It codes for CASSFGLAYNEQFF.